What follows describes a single TCR beta chain. What it recognizes is unknown. This sample was included in a study of neurological immune-mediated disorders. Study-wide results and caveats: TCR clonal expansion peaked in HTLV-1-associated myelopathy patients and was lowest in multiple sclerosis patients.

Time point specified: longitudinal time-point 3. For the unsorted libraries, 2 million PBMCs stored at -80 C served as input. With 10-nucleotide random UMIs included, cDNA was synthesized by 5'RACE. The yield of each sequencing run was over 190 million TCR-beta sequences from 15-18 subjects. TCRdb reprocessed the 5' RACE reads via MiXCR and lists one record per CDR3 protein. The data contain around 51,000 distinct CDR3 sequences, roughly 13% of them singletons. The CDR3 is 14 residues long. Trimming took off 4 bases at V and 6 bases at J, with 13 bases between the two ends. Per the germline V gene, CDR1 is LGHNA and CDR2 is YNFKEQ.

The chain joins TRBV4-2 to TRBJ2-1, with D perhaps given as TRBD1 or TRBD2 (5 bases each). Material for sequencing was PBMCs. The clonotype was recovered from a male donor with HTLV-1-associated myelopathy (HAM/TSP). The CDR3 DNA reads TGTGCCAGCAGCCGCCCGTGGGGGTCCAATGAGCAGTTCTTC. Its translation: CASSRPWGSNEQFF.